This T cell receptor beta chain was identified in a study of tumor-infiltrating lymphocytes in localized non-small cell lung cancer. Background on the study: Patients included smokers and never-smokers with various histologies, some sampled after neoadjuvant chemotherapy.

Germline assignment: CDR1 MNHEY and CDR2 SMNVEV (reference sequence). The CDR3 totals 16 residues. Trimming cost V 6 bases and J 4 bases; bases outside gene matches: 10. Using immunoSEQ multiplex PCR, the repertoire was profiled, and TCRdb retains in-frame clones only, with some absent. The profile shows 10,000 or so clones, 55% to 75% of them singletons. Specimen: lung tumor tissue. The V call is TRBV27, the J call TRBJ2-7, with 12 nucleotides matching TRBD1. The TCR sequence derives from a human donor with non-small cell lung cancer. The CDR3 spells CASSLTLGQGAYEQYF. CDR3 nucleotides: TGTGCCAGCAGCCTTACCCTGGGACAGGGGGCTTACGAGCAGTACTTC.